This is a list of T cell receptor beta chains from one sample in a study of blood T cell repertoires in COVID-19. TCRdb's copy holds only in-frame clones and misses some; the assay was immunoSEQ multiplex PCR. The sample consists of almost 350,000 clones, roughly nine tenths of them appearing once. The sequencing input was peripheral blood. Receptor source: a woman aged 60 to 75 with COVID-19, enrolled during active disease. The CDR3 runs from the conserved cysteine through the conserved F or W. Each record gives: D gene, clone size, V gene, J gene, CDR3 DNA, CDR3 protein. The D gene is left open where the match is weak. Clone size is given for some rows only: seen once, a few or many times, or a class if the clone is expanded.

>TRBD1|.|TRBV6-5|TRBJ1-5
TGTGCCAGCAGTTCGTCTACAGGGGGAGCCAATCAGCCCCAGCATTTT
CASSSSTGGANQPQHF
>.|.|TRBV7-8|TRBJ1-6
TGTGCCAGCCGGCGGGGCGGCTCCTATAATTCACCCCTCCACTTT
CASRRGGSYNSPLHF
>TRBD1|.|TRBV6-5|TRBJ1-3
TGTGCCAGCAGTCCCCAGGGGGAATATAGTTCCATATATTTT
CASSPQGEYSSIYF
>.|.|TRBV25-1|TRBJ1-2
TGTGCCAGCAGTGTCTCCGGGTATGGCTACACCTTC
CASSVSGYGYTF
>.|.|TRBV6-5|TRBJ1-1
TGTGCCAGCAGTTCCGGGGGTTGGGCTTTCTTT
CASSSGGWAFF
>.|.|TRBV9|TRBJ1-4
TGTGCCAGCAGCGTAGGGGAGAATAATGAAAAACTGTTTTTT
CASSVGENNEKLFF
>TRBD1|.|TRBV5-1|TRBJ1-1
TGCGCCAGCAGCCGGGACAGGGGTCGAGTGAACACTGAAGCTTTCTTT
CASSRDRGRVNTEAFF
>.|.|TRBV3-1/TRBV3-2|TRBJ2-1
TGTGCCAGCAGCCCCTCCCTTGAGACTTACAATGAGCAGTTCTTC
CASSPSLETYNEQFF
>.|.|TRBV19|TRBJ2-6
TGTGCCAGTAGTAGTTCAAGGGGTCGTATAACTGGGGCCAACGTCCTGACTTTC
CASSSSRGRITGANVLTF
>.|.|TRBV4-1|TRBJ2-3
TGCGCCAGCAGCCAAGAAAGGCGGGGCACAGATACGCAGTATTTT
CASSQERRGTDTQYF
>.|.|TRBV4-1|TRBJ2-1
TGCGCCAGCAGCCGTCCGAGCGGCAACTACAATGAGCAGTTCTTC
CASSRPSGNYNEQFF
>.|.|TRBV5-1|TRBJ1-5
TGCGCCAGCAGCCCCACCGGGAGCTACAATCAGCCCCAGCATTTT
CASSPTGSYNQPQHF
>.|.|TRBV2|TRBJ1-1
TGTGCCAGCAGAGAGCGAAACACTGAAGCTTTCTTT
CASRERNTEAFF
>.|.|TRBV5-1|TRBJ1-2
TGCGCCAGCAGCTTGGACCCAGGCTATGGCTACACCTTC
CASSLDPGYGYTF
>TRBD1|.|TRBV27|TRBJ2-2
TGTGCCAGCAGTTCGACCGGGACAGGGAATACCGGGGAGCTGTTTTTT
CASSSTGTGNTGELFF
>.|.|TRBV6-5|TRBJ1-2
TGTGCCAGCAGCCCCGCGCAGGGAAACTATGGCTACACCTTC
CASSPAQGNYGYTF
>.|.|TRBV7-9|TRBJ1-4
TGTGCCAGCAGCTTAGGGATCGGGTCTACTAATGAAAAACTGTTTTTT
CASSLGIGSTNEKLFF
>.|.|TRBV6-1|TRBJ1-5
TGTGCCAGCAGTGGACAGCAACAGGGACATTTCAATCAGCCCCAGCATTTT
CASSGQQQGHFNQPQHF
>TRBD1|.|TRBV6-5|TRBJ2-5
TGTGCCAGCAGTTCCACAGGGGTGGAAAAGACCCAGTACTTC
CASSSTGVEKTQYF
>.|.|TRBV27|TRBJ1-5
TGTGCCAGCAGTTTATCTCGAGATCAGCCCCAGCATTTT
CASSLSRDQPQHF
>TRBD1|.|TRBV12-3/TRBV12-4|TRBJ2-1
TGTGCCAGCAGACGAGGGGGCCAGAATGAGCAGTTCTTC
CASRRGGQNEQFF
>.|.|TRBV28|TRBJ2-1
TGTGCCAGCAGTTTAGGAGGGGACAATGAGCAGTTCTTC
CASSLGGDNEQFF
>TRBD1|.|TRBV27|TRBJ1-5
TGTGCCAGCAGTATAAAAGTAGGACAGGGAGAGACTTATAGCAATCAGCCCCAGCATTTT
CASSIKVGQGETYSNQPQHF
>.|.|TRBV7-2|TRBJ2-2
TGTGCCAGCAGCTTTGGGCCGGGGATCCCCGCCGGGGAGCTGTTTTTT
CASSFGPGIPAGELFF
>.|.|TRBV18|TRBJ2-1
TGTGCCAGCTCACCACAGGGGGGGGGCTCCTACAATGAGCAGTTCTTC
CASSPQGGGSYNEQFF
>TRBD1|.|TRBV3-1/TRBV3-2|TRBJ1-4
TGTGCCAGCAGCCAAGACCTGGGACAGGGAATGGGCGGTGAAAAACTGTTTTTT
CASSQDLGQGMGGEKLFF
>TRBD1|.|TRBV12-3/TRBV12-4|TRBJ1-1
TGTGCCAGCACACAAGGGACAGGGAATGGTGCTTTCTTT
CASTQGTGNGAFF
>TRBD2|.|TRBV5-6|TRBJ2-2
TGTGCCAGCAGGACCGGGAGGACGTATAGGGGGGAGCTGTTTTTT
CASRTGRTYRGELFF
>TRBD1|.|TRBV11-2|TRBJ1-1
TGTGCCAGCAGCTTAGAGGGACAGGGCCGGCCAGTCACTGAAGCTTTCTTT
CASSLEGQGRPVTEAFF
>.|.|TRBV7-6|TRBJ2-5
TGTGCCAGCAGCTTAGAACGTCCGGGGACCCAGTACTTC
CASSLERPGTQYF
>.|.|TRBV10-3|TRBJ1-2
TGTGCCATCAGGGGGCCACTACAGGATGGCTACACCTTC
CAIRGPLQDGYTF
>TRBD2|.|TRBV11-3|TRBJ2-1
TGTGCCAGCAGCTCCGGGGGGTCCGGGCACAATGAGCAGTTCTTC
CASSSGGSGHNEQFF
>TRBD1|.|TRBV2|TRBJ1-5
TGTGCCAGCAGCGGACAGGGTTTGATAAGCAATCAGCCCCAGCATTTT
CASSGQGLISNQPQHF
>.|.|TRBV6-5|TRBJ1-2
TGTGCCAGCTCCACAGGGTCTGGCTACACCTTC
CASSTGSGYTF
>TRBD1|.|TRBV5-1|TRBJ1-2
TGCGCCAGCAGCATCGGACAGGTTATATCTTTCTATGGCTACACCTTC
CASSIGQVISFYGYTF
>.|few|TRBV4-2|TRBJ1-6
TGTGCCAGCAGCCAAGATAGGTCGGACAGCTATTCACCCCTCCACTTT
CASSQDRSDSYSPLHF